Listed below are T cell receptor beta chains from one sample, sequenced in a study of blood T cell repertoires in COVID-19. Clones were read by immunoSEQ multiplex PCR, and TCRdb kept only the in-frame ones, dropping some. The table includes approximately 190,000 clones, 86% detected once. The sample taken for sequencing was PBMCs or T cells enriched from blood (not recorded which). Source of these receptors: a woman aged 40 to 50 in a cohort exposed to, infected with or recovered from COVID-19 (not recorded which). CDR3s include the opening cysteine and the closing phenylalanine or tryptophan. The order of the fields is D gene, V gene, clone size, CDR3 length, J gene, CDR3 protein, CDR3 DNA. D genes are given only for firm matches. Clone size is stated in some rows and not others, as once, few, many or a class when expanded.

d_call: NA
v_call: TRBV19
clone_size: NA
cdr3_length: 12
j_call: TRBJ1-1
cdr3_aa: CASSIGSTEAFF
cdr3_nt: TGTGCCAGTAGTATAGGGAGCACTGAAGCTTTCTTT

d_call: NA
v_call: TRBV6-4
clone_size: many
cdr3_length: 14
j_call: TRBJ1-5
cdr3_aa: CASSASPGNQPQHF
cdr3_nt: TGTGCCAGCAGTGCTTCTCCAGGTAATCAGCCCCAGCATTTT

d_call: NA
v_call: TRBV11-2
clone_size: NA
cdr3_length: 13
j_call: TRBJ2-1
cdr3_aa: CASSLGKHNEQFF
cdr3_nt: TGTGCCAGCAGCTTAGGCAAGCACAATGAGCAGTTCTTC

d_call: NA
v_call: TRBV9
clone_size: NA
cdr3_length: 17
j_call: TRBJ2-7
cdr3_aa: CASSIGGAAGDSYEQYF
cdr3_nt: TGTGCCAGCAGCATAGGGGGAGCGGCGGGAGACTCCTACGAGCAGTACTTC

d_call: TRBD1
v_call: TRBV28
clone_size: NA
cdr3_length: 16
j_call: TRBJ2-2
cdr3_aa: CASSLYRGRGAGELFF
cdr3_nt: TGTGCCAGCAGTTTATACAGGGGGCGTGGGGCCGGGGAGCTGTTTTTT

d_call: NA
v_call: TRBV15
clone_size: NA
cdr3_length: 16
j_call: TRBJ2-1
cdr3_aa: CATSRDRGTSYNEQFF
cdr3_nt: TGTGCCACCAGCAGAGATCGGGGAACCTCCTACAATGAGCAGTTCTTC

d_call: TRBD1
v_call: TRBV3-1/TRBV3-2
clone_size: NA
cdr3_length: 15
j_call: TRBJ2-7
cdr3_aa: CASSLGGDRVGEQYF
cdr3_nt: TGTGCCAGCAGCCTCGGAGGGGACAGGGTGGGCGAGCAGTACTTC

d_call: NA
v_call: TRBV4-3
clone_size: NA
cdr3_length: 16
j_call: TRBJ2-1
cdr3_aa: CASSQDVAGWVDEQFF
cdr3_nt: TGCGCCAGCAGCCAAGATGTCGCGGGATGGGTCGATGAGCAGTTCTTC

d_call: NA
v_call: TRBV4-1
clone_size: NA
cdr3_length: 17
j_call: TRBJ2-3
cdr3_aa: CASSPFGAAAGLGTQYF
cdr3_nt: TGCGCCAGCAGCCCCTTTGGGGCGGCCGCGGGGTTGGGCACGCAGTATTTT

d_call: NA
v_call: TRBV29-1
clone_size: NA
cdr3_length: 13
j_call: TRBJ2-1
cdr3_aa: CSVSGIRYNEQFF
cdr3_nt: TGCAGCGTTAGCGGCATTCGGTACAATGAGCAGTTCTTC

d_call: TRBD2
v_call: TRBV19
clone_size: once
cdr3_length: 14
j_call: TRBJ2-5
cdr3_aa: CASLRDGGRETQYF
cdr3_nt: TGTGCCAGTCTTAGGGACGGCGGGAGAGAGACCCAGTACTTC

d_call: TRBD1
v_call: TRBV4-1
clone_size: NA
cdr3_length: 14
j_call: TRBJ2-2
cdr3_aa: CASSPTGATGELFF
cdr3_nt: TGCGCCAGCAGCCCGACAGGGGCCACCGGGGAGCTGTTTTTT

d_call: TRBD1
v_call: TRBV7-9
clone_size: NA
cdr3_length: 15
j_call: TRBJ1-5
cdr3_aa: CASSNDRDQNQPQHF
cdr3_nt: TGTGCCAGCAGCAACGACAGGGACCAAAATCAGCCCCAGCATTTT

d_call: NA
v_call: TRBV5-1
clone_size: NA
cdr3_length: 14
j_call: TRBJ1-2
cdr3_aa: CASSLRGRDYGYTF
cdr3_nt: TGCGCCAGCAGCTTGAGAGGGAGGGACTATGGCTACACCTTC

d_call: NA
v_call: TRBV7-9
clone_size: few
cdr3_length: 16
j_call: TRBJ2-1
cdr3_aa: CASSSAGLPSYNEQFF
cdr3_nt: TGTGCCAGCAGCTCGGCGGGACTGCCTAGCTACAATGAGCAGTTCTTC

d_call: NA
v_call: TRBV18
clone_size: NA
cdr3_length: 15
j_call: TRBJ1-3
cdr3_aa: CASSATPDSGNTIYF
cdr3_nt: TGTGCCAGCTCCGCGACTCCCGACTCTGGAAACACCATATATTTT

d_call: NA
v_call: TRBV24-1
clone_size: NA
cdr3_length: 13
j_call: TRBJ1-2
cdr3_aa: CATSDPANYGYTF
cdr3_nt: TGTGCCACCAGTGATCCGGCTAACTATGGCTACACCTTC

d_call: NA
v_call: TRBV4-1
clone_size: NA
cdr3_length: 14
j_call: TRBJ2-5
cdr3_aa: CASSQHRREETQYF
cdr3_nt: TGCGCCAGCAGCCAACACCGGCGGGAAGAGACCCAGTACTTC

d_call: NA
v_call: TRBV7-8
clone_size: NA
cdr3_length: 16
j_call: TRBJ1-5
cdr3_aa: CASSSLGGGAGQPQHF
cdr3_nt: TGTGCCAGCAGCTCTCTGGGCGGGGGCGCGGGTCAGCCCCAGCATTTT

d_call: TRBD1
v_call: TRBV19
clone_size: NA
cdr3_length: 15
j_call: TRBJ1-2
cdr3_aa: CASSIEVGQGLGYTF
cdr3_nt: TGTGCCAGTAGTATAGAGGTGGGACAGGGCCTTGGCTACACCTTC

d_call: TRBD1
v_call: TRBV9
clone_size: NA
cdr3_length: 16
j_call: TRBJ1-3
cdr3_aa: CASSGSGTGAGNTIYF
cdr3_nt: TGTGCCAGCAGCGGTAGTGGGACAGGGGCTGGAAACACCATATATTTT

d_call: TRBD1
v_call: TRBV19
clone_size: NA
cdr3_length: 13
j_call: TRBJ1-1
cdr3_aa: CASRRQGDTEAFF
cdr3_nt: TGTGCCAGTAGGAGACAGGGCGACACTGAAGCTTTCTTT

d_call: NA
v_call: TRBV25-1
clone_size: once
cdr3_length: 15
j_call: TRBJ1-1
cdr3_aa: CASSERLGRNTEAFF
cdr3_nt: TGTGCCAGCAGTGAAAGGTTGGGCAGGAACACTGAAGCTTTCTTT

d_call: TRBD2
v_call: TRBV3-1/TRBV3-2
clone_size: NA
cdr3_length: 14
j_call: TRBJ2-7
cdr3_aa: CASSQRIRGDEQYF
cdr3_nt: TGTGCCAGCAGCCAACGTATCCGGGGGGACGAGCAGTACTTC

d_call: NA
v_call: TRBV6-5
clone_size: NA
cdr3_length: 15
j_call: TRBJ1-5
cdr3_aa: CASSTLDRLNQPQHF
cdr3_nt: TGTGCCAGCAGTACACTGGACAGACTTAATCAGCCCCAGCATTTT

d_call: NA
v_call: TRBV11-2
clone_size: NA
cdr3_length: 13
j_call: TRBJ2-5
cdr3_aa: CASSIDSLNSQYF
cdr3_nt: TGTGCCAGCAGCATTGATTCCTTGAACTCCCAGTACTTC